Presented here are 31 T cell receptor beta chains from one specimen sequenced in a study of T cell changes during pregnancy in multiple sclerosis. Libraries were prepared by immunoSEQ multiplex PCR; TCRdb keeps only in-frame clonotypes and omits some of them. The profile shows about 41,000 clones, 94% of them singletons. The starting material was CD8+ T cells from peripheral blood mononuclear cells, obtained in the third trimester of pregnancy. The origin of the receptors is a female donor with multiple sclerosis, enrolled in a pregnancy study.

V gene TRBV27 combines with J gene TRBJ2-7; perhaps TRBD1 as D (6 bases). From germline, CDR1 is MNHEY and CDR2 SMNVEV (reference sequence). Trimming took off 5 bases at V and 5 bases at J, with 16 bases between the two ends. The CDR3 runs 14 residues. CDR3 protein: CASSIRGLGDEQYF. The CDR3 nucleotides are TGTGCCAGCAGTATCAGGGGCCTAGGGGACGAGCAGTACTTC.

V and J are TRBV27 and TRBJ2-3, with 12 bases fitting TRBD2. Germline CDR1 reads MNHEY; CDR2 reads SMNVEV (reference sequence). The V and J ends lost 3 bases and 4 bases, in that order; junction bases with no gene match: 5. This CDR3 is built from 16 residues. The CDR3 coding sequence is TGTGCCAGCAGTTTTCGGACTAGCGGGAATGCAGATACGCAGTATTTT. Its protein product is CASSFRTSGNADTQYF.

The rearrangement links TRBV7-8 to TRBJ2-7; D gene ambiguous. There are 16 residues in the CDR3. The germline V and J ends were trimmed by 1 base and 5 bases, with 18 bases remaining between them. CDR1 is SGHVS, CDR2 FQNEAQ, per germline. The CDR3 region is CASSLVISIRSHEQYF. The DNA for the CDR3 is TGTGCCAGCAGCTTAGTGATATCTATAAGATCCCACGAGCAGTACTTC. Filled out from reference TRBV7-8 and TRBJ2-7, the complete variable domain reads GAGVSQSPRYKVAKRGQDVALRCDPISGHVSLFWYQQALGQGPEFLTYFQNEAQLDKSGLPSDRFFAERPEGSVSTLKIQRTQQEDSAVYLCASSLVISIRSHEQYFGPGTRLTVT.

This chain links TRBV9 with TRBJ2-1; the match to TRBD2 covers 9 bases. The CDR3 extends over 15 amino acids. The junction had 1 base not matched to a gene; V was cut back by 0 bases and J by 3 bases. Germline CDR1 is SGDLS and CDR2 is YYNGEE. The CDR3 DNA sequence: TGTGCCAGCAGCGTAGGCGGGAGGGGCTACAATGAGCAGTTCTTC. Translated: CASSVGGRGYNEQFF.

Regarding this clone: A junction boundary mismatches the germline segment, possibly from a read error. The J gene is TRBJ2-1, the V gene TRBV7-7, with 7 bases aligning to TRBD1. This CDR3 spans 17 amino acids. Germline loops: CDR1 SSHAT, CDR2 FNYEAQ (reference sequence). In DNA, the CDR3 is TGTGCTAGCAGCCCGATCCGGACAGGTTCAACCTACAATGAGCAGTTCTTC. Translation: CASSPIRTGSTYNEQFF.

The chain has TRBV7-9 and TRBJ2-1, with 8 bases aligning to TRBD1. V dropped 3 bases and J dropped 2; count of bases not matched to a gene: 3. This CDR3 contains 15 residues. The germline CDR1 and CDR2 sequences are SEHNR and FQNEAQ (reference sequence). The CDR3 region is CASSFTGGTYNEQFF. In DNA form, the CDR3 reads TGTGCCAGCAGCTTTACAGGGGGAACCTACAATGAGCAGTTCTTC.

The chain combines TRBV6-1 with TRBJ2-1; 8 nucleotides line up with TRBD2. The CDR3 consists of 17 residues. V shed 2 bases, J shed 3 bases, and the junction held 9 bases outside the gene matches. CDR1 is MNHNS, CDR2 SASEGT, per germline. The DNA for the CDR3 is TGTGCCAGCAGTGAACTGCTGAGGACTAGCCGCTACAATGAGCAGTTCTTC. Residues: CASSELLRTSRYNEQFF.

The J gene is TRBJ2-3, the V gene TRBV2; 7 bases are a match to TRBD2. Trimming at V came to 6 bases and at J to 0 bases, leaving 6 bases not matched to a gene. The germline V gene encodes CDR1 SNHLY and CDR2 FYNNEI. The CDR3 extends over 15 amino acids. The CDR3 reads CASRRIAGSTDTQYF. In DNA form, the CDR3 reads TGTGCCAGCAGACGAATAGCGGGTAGCACAGATACGCAGTATTTT. Full variable domain (remainder filled in from reference TRBV2 and TRBJ2-3): EPEVTQTPSHQVTQMGQEVILRCVPISNHLYFYWYRQILGQKVEFLVSFYNNEISEKSEIFDDQFSVERPDGSNFTLKIRSTKLEDSAMYFCASRRIAGSTDTQYFGPGTRLTVL.

The chain carries TRBV13 and TRBJ2-1, with 10 bases matching TRBD2. In germline, CDR1 is PRHDT, CDR2 FYEKMQ (reference sequence). CDR3 length: 15 residues. V lost 4 bases and J lost 4; bases outside the gene matches: 4. The CDR3 DNA is TGTGCCAGCAGCTCGACTAGCGGGCTTTACAATGAGCAGTTCTTC. This sequence encodes CASSSTSGLYNEQFF.

The rearrangement links TRBV7-8 to TRBJ2-5; perhaps TRBD2 as D (6 bases). Germline CDR1 reads SGHVS; CDR2 reads FQNEAQ. Trimming left V 2 bases short and J 1 base short, with 11 bases between. The length of the CDR3 is 15 residues. The CDR3 sequence: CASSLWPSAQETQYF. In DNA, the CDR3 is TGTGCCAGCAGCTTATGGCCTAGCGCCCAAGAGACCCAGTACTTC.

V gene TRBV7-6 combines with J gene TRBJ2-3; 7 positions match TRBD2. The germline gives CDR1 SGHVS, CDR2 FNYEAQ. This CDR3 has 14 amino acids. J lost 1 base, V lost 4 bases, and 2 bases had no gene match. CDR3 coding DNA: TGTGCCAGCAGCTGGACTAGTGGCACAGATACGCAGTATTTT. Amino acid sequence: CASSWTSGTDTQYF. Full variable domain (missing parts from reference TRBV7-6 and TRBJ2-3): GAGVSQSPRYKVTKRGQDVALRCDPISGHVSLYWYRQALGQGPEFLTYFNYEAQQDKSGLPNDRFSAERPEGSISTLTIQRTEQRDSAMYRCASSWTSGTDTQYFGPGTRLTVL.

The gene calls are TRBV23-1 and TRBJ2-1; 10 bases align to TRBD2. TRBV23-1 is an open reading frame, and its role is uncertain. The CDR3 is 14 residues long. The V and J ends lost 10 bases and 6 bases, in that order; junction bases with no gene match: 9. CDR3 region: CATLAGVGRNEQFF. The CDR3 region has the DNA TGCGCCACCCTAGCGGGAGTAGGGCGCAATGAGCAGTTCTTC.

This chain connects TRBV27 to TRBJ2-2; tentatively, D is TRBD2 (7 bases). V was cut by 5 bases and J by 6 bases, with 19 bases left in between. The CDR3 runs 16 residues. Germline CDR1 reads MNHEY; CDR2 reads SMNVEV (reference sequence). CDR3 DNA sequence: TGTGCCAGCAGTACTGGGCGGGGGCGCAGGGCCGGGGAGCTGTTTTTT. This encodes CASSTGRGRRAGELFF.

V is TRBV9 and J is TRBJ2-7; D uncertain. The CDR3 covers 14 residues. Trimming removed 0 bases from V and 0 bases from J, with 7 bases in between. Germline V gene sequence: CDR1 SGDLS, CDR2 YYNGEE. In DNA, the CDR3 is TGTGCCAGCAGCGTAGGCGGCAACTCCTACGAGCAGTACTTC. Translation: CASSVGGNSYEQYF.

This chain connects TRBV7-9 to TRBJ2-3; D is possibly TRBD2 (5 bases). V lost 6 bases and J 6 bases, leaving 10 bases between the germline ends. Germline CDR1 reads SEHNR; CDR2 reads FQNEAQ (reference sequence). The CDR3 length is 12 residues. CDR3 residues: CASRGRRDTQYF. CDR3 bases: TGTGCCAGCAGGGGAAGGAGGGATACGCAGTATTTT.

This clone was observed a single time. V is TRBV7-8 and J is TRBJ2-7, with 8 bases matching TRBD2. This CDR3 region has 15 residues. Germline V gives CDR1 SGHVS, CDR2 FQNEAQ. Germline trimming cut 1 base from V and 3 bases from J; bases unmatched to any gene: 5. The CDR3 spells CASSLGAGEIYEQYF. Here the CDR3 DNA reads TGTGCCAGCAGCTTAGGAGCGGGAGAGATCTACGAGCAGTACTTC.

V gene TRBV2 combines with J gene TRBJ2-1, with unresolved D. Germline V gene sequence: CDR1 SNHLY, CDR2 FYNNEI. This CDR3 has 12 residues. V lost 2 bases to trimming and J lost 4 bases, with 3 bases between them. The CDR3 sequence: CASSELYNEQFF. The CDR3 DNA follows: TGTGCCAGCAGTGAACTTTACAATGAGCAGTTCTTC.

The chain joins TRBV7-9 to TRBJ1-1, with D possibly matching TRBD1 (5 bases). V was clipped by 2 bases and J by 3 bases, with 16 bases between them. This CDR3 comprises 16 residues. Germline V CDR1 and CDR2: SEHNR, FQNEAQ (reference sequence). CDR3 sequence reads: CASSLWVGPRDTEAFF. The CDR3 nucleotides are TGTGCCAGCAGCTTATGGGTGGGGCCCCGGGACACTGAAGCTTTCTTT.

CDR3 sequence: CASSRRGSGRYEQYF. The CDR3 DNA reads TGTGCCAGCTCGCGCCGAGGTAGCGGGAGATACGAGCAGTACTTC. The chain has TRBV6-5 and TRBJ2-7; TRBD2 matches at 9 bases. Losses at the gene ends were 8 bases for V and 4 bases for J; bases not matched to a gene: 12. Looked up from germline, CDR1 is MNHEY and CDR2 is SVGAGI. CDR3 length equals 15 residues.

This rearrangement joins TRBV11-2 to TRBJ2-7; possibly TRBD2 for D (5 bases). Germline V gives CDR1 SGHAT, CDR2 FQNNGV. Trimming removed 5 bases at V and 0 bases at J, with 14 bases between. The CDR3 loop spans 15 amino acids. The CDR3 DNA follows: TGTGCCAGCAGCCCGGAGAGCGGAAGCTCCTACGAGCAGTACTTC. This sequence encodes CASSPESGSSYEQYF. The full variable domain, in which reference TRBV11-2 and TRBJ2-7 provide the parts outside the CDR3, is EAGVAQSPRYKIIEKRQSVAFWCNPISGHATLYWYQQILGQGPKLLIQFQNNGVVDDSQLPKDRFSAERLKGVDSTLKIQPAKLEDSAVYLCASSPESGSSYEQYFGPGTRLTVT.

J is TRBJ2-3 and V is TRBV7-6; 11 bases line up with TRBD2. The CDR3 is made up of 15 amino acids. After removal of 3 bases from V and 6 bases from J, the junction contained 5 bases not matched to a gene. Germline-derived CDR1 and CDR2 are SGHVS and FNYEAQ. As DNA, the CDR3 is TGTGCCAGCAGCTTCACTAGCGGGGGTTCCGATACGCAGTATTTT. This encodes CASSFTSGGSDTQYF.

This clone was seen only once. The chain is built from TRBV6-6 and TRBJ2-7; 10 bases line up with TRBD2. V dropped 5 bases and J dropped 6; count of bases not matched to a gene: 7. This CDR3 contains 14 residues. In germline, CDR1 is MNHNY, CDR2 SVGAGI (reference sequence). The CDR3 sequence: CASSTGTSAVEQYF. CDR3 sequence (DNA): TGTGCCAGCAGTACCGGGACTAGCGCAGTCGAGCAGTACTTC.

V and J are TRBV30 and TRBJ2-3, with TRBD2 matching 10 bases. The CDR3 is 15 amino acids. V trimming: 2 bases; J trimming: 6 bases; junction bases outside the gene matches: 8. CDR1 and CDR2 (germline): GTSNPN, SVGIG (reference sequence). In DNA, the CDR3 is TGTGCCTGGAGTCCCCTAGCGGGAGCTCCCGATACGCAGTATTTT. Its protein is CAWSPLAGAPDTQYF.

The rearrangement joins TRBV7-9 to TRBJ2-7, with TRBD2 identical over 7 bases. The CDR3 is made up of 14 amino acids. With V trimmed by 4 bases and J by 1 base, 4 bases remained unmatched. Per germline, CDR1 SEHNR and CDR2 FQNEAQ (reference sequence). CDR3 sequence reads: CASSSPGLSYEQYF. DNA of the CDR3: TGTGCCAGCAGCTCGCCGGGACTATCCTACGAGCAGTACTTC.

The rearrangement links TRBV28 to TRBJ2-2, with D unresolved. The CDR3 length is 12 residues. With 5 bases removed from V and 7 bases from J, the gap between germline ends came to 8 bases. Germline V lookup: CDR1 MDHEN, CDR2 SYDVKM. The CDR3 reads CASSDIVGELFF. CDR3 in DNA: TGTGCCAGCAGTGACATCGTCGGGGAGCTGTTTTTT.

The chain links TRBV2 to TRBJ1-5, with TRBD1 matching over 7 bases. The CDR3 spans 15 residues. The trim removed 4 bases at V and 2 bases at J, leaving 5 bases unmatched. Germline values: CDR1 SNHLY, CDR2 FYNNEI. In DNA form, the CDR3 reads TGTGCCAGCAGTGTTTATCAGGGGGGCAATCAGCCCCAGCATTTT. This encodes CASSVYQGGNQPQHF.

The count of this clone is one. The genes are TRBV14 and TRBJ2-7; TRBD2 is a possible D gene (7 bases). CDR1 and CDR2 from the germline V gene are SGHDN and FVKESK. The V and J ends lost 0 bases and 7 bases respectively, with 16 bases between them. The CDR3 has 15 amino acids. CDR3 in DNA: TGTGCCAGCAGCCAAGAGGTAGGGGGAGCGGGGGAGCAGTACTTC. Protein sequence: CASSQEVGGAGEQYF.

V and J are TRBV2 and TRBJ2-1; 10 positions agree with TRBD2. Per the germline V gene, CDR1 is SNHLY and CDR2 is FYNNEI. This CDR3 comprises 15 residues. V lost 7 bases to trimming and J lost 3 bases; unmatched junction nucleotides: 6. In nucleotides, the CDR3 is TGTGCCAGCACGTGGCTAGCGGGGGTCTACAATGAGCAGTTCTTC. Amino acids: CASTWLAGVYNEQFF.

This clone was observed a single time. This chain connects TRBV6-6 to TRBJ1-1, with 8 bases fitting TRBD1. Looked up from germline, CDR1 is MNHNY and CDR2 is SVGAGI (reference sequence). The CDR3 has 14 amino acids. The ends lost 5 bases at V and 0 bases at J; junction bases unmatched: 2. This CDR3 reads CASSRQGLNTEAFF. For the CDR3, the DNA is TGTGCCAGCAGTAGACAGGGGTTGAACACTGAAGCTTTCTTT.

V gene TRBV4-2 combines with J gene TRBJ2-1, with 12 bases that match TRBD2. In germline, CDR1 is LGHNA, CDR2 YNFKEQ. The CDR3 is made up of 17 amino acids. With V trimmed by 2 bases and J by 5 bases, 7 bases remained unmatched. The CDR3 DNA sequence: TGTGCCAGCAGCCAACTAGCGGGAGGGATAAAGGACAATGAGCAGTTCTTC. This codes for CASSQLAGGIKDNEQFF.

V and J are TRBV6-1 and TRBJ2-1, with TRBD2 matching 7 bases. Looked up from germline, CDR1 is MNHNS and CDR2 is SASEGT. The ends lost 9 bases at V and 8 bases at J; junction bases unmatched: 13. This CDR3 has 14 residues. The CDR3 coding sequence is TGTGCCAGTGGGCGGGCGGGGGTACTGGATGAGCAGTTCTTC. It encodes CASGRAGVLDEQFF.